This T cell receptor (beta chain) was sequenced during a study of cytomegalovirus exposure and HLA in healthy donors (dated by TCRdb to between 2016 and 2019). Turning to the overall study: An earlier analysis of approximately 640 of the donors reported more than 250 Gb of sequence data and approximately 110 million unique TCR beta sequences from about 200 million T cells. A later analysis re-analyzed previously published TCR beta repertoires from 666 donors and added high-resolution HLA genotyping to study TCR occurrence patterns. Four or five DR-DQ haplotypes were handled as single units for association and clustering because linkage in the cohort was strong. Approximately 310 gigabases of sequencing data and roughly 81 million unique TCR sequences made up an early release that covered approximately 620 HLA-typed donors. Among over 350 genotyped donors of the cohort, an average of about 240,000 unique TCR beta nucleotide sequences were sequenced per donor, roughly 18% of them non-productive. Both class I and class II loci were covered by HLA typing, at four-digit resolution. Typing coverage differed by locus: A, B, C, DRB1 and DQB1 were typed in about 620-630 donors, DQA1 in about 550, DPA1 in some 600, and DPB1 in roughly 450. In an earlier analysis of 587 of the donors, high-throughput TCR beta sequencing was used to judge whether each TCR beta V gene segment behaved as functional or pseudogenic. The study aimed to test whether signatures of past pathogen exposure could be identified by cataloging public T cell receptors. Along with the approximately 700-subject first cohort, a separate validation cohort of over a hundred different subjects was used. The later analysis used no new phenotypic data to find candidate immune exposures, relying instead on TCR beta sequences and their occurrence across donors. Using immunosequencing, the study profiled T cell repertoires from around 680 subjects and related those repertoires to cytomegalovirus serostatus. All discovery cohort repertoires had been generated using a single sequencing platform. A later genetic analysis used genome-wide SNP genotypes for about 55% of the 666 donors, treating that subset as a discovery cohort. Of the roughly 400 genotyped donors, roughly 80% were placed in the genetic ancestry cluster associated with self-reported Caucasian donors. To predict cytomegalovirus infection status, the study combined high-throughput TCR immunosequencing, statistical association of individual TCRs with disease status, and machine learning. Donor age, sex, ethnicity and CMV serostatus were collected together with the repertoire data.

A word on this clone: The antigen it recognizes is unknown. Per-nucleotide qualities are absent, and no much larger clonotype sits a single base away.

Libraries came from the immunoSEQ multiplex PCR assay. A mixture of 60 forward primers for TCR Vbeta segments and 13 reverse primers for TCR Jbeta segments was used in the multiplex PCR. A multiplex PCR assay on genomic DNA amplified the CDR3 region of rearranged TCR beta genes. Amplified TCR beta libraries were sequenced as 87-base-pair reads on the Illumina HiSeq System. In the original analysis: A later analysis counted some 80 million unique TCR beta chains across the 550 to 700 repertoires, and approximately 11 million of these chains were shared by at least two donors. Raw reads were error-corrected and collapsed into unique sequences with a nearest-neighbor algorithm that merged closely related sequences to remove PCR and sequencing errors. To assign V, D and J gene segments, CDR3 sequences were aligned to IMGT reference sequences. For a sequence to be retained, at least a six-nucleotide match to both a V gene segment and a J gene segment was required. A rearrangement was called productive if the CDR3 had no stop codons and remained in frame with V and J, and every other rearrangement was called non-productive. CDR3 was defined by IMGT convention, running from the second conserved V-encoded cysteine to the conserved J-encoded phenylalanine. The earlier analysis of 550 to 650 of the donors excluded any sequence lacking an unambiguous match to a single V gene segment. An earlier analysis of several hundred of the donors called V segments functional above 56.7% productive rearrangements and segregating when the between-donor standard deviation exceeded 5%. A statistical classification framework was developed to diagnose cytomegalovirus status using the catalog of TCR beta chain sequences. A later analysis assigned V and J genes by comparing TCR nucleotide sequences with IMGT/GENE-DB human TR gene sequences. Using the TCRdist pipeline, a later analysis assigned CDR3 sequences along with most-parsimonious VDJ recombination scenarios. In a later analysis, every TCR beta chain was defined by the combination of its CDR3 amino acid sequence and its V-gene family, and reads without a unique V-gene family were dropped. As a way to deal with suspected cross-contamination and a sequencing artifact, a later analysis dropped hundreds of nucleotide sequences that were highly shared and had low generation probability. For each public chain, a later analysis derived a clonal expansion index from normalized ranks of inferred template counts within each repertoire. In a later analysis, generation probabilities were computed with a VDJ recombination model fitted to out-of-frame rearrangements, and the resulting probabilities were checked against IGoR. A later analysis scored TCR-TCR, TCR-HLA and TCR-CMV co-occurrence with hypergeometric tests, applying a repertoire-size bias correction to TCR pairs. A later analysis estimated false discovery rates by permuting HLA or CMV assignments 20 times. In a later analysis, co-occurring TCRs were grouped using DBSCAN, with TCRdist sequence similarity added in when clustering inside HLA-allele-positive subsets. Repertoires with fewer than 30,000 or more than 120,000 public chains were left out of co-occurrence clustering, as were about 5 repertoires with anomalous nucleotide sharing. TCRdb limited this immuneACCESS table to in-frame rearrangements with V and J called. A share of clones is missing; checked studies link under half to unresolved V genes, and the rest is unexplained. V and J calls plus clone size are reproduced from that table; the DNA served to infer D and trimming. The sample includes over 100,000 clones, with around 83% observed a single time. In total, the top ten clones hold 22% of the sample.

Paper-wide results and their limitations: The sequencing pipeline was judged likely to have produced a cluster of highly shared sequence variants as a technical artifact. An association between a missense DCLRE1C variant and V-gene and J-gene trimming of TCR beta chains was found in a later genetic analysis and replicated in an independent cohort. Roughly uniform sequencing depth across donors was assumed in presence/absence analyses, although this assumption may not hold. When HLA alleles, especially DR and DQ, strongly co-occurred, attributing TCR associations to individual alleles was difficult. In vitro tests confirmed that a few of the cytomegalovirus-associated TCR beta chains recognize cytomegalovirus antigens. HLA typing was unavailable for some donors at each locus, so association tests used only the typed subset. A later genetic analysis reported fewer N-insertions in productive TCRs among donors in an Asian-associated ancestry cluster than the roughly 640-donor mean. Correlated functional status among segregating V segments might be attributable to linkage disequilibrium, but an unknown experimental factor could not be ruled out. The earlier analysis of approximately 590 of the donors excluded some 15 rarely observed V segments, including chromosome 9 orphons, because counts were too low. At a false discovery rate of 0.05, a later analysis linked fewer than 20,000 TCR beta sequences to specific HLA alleles. Compared with equally common non-associated chains, HLA-associated TCR beta chains in a later analysis were more clonally expanded and had lower generation probabilities. A total of about 180 TCR beta chains were listed by the study as associated with cytomegalovirus. Across donors, most TCR sequences were observed very rarely, whereas some public TCRs were present in many individuals. In both the original and validation cohorts, the classifier was reported to diagnose cytomegalovirus status with high specificity and sensitivity. Only TCR beta chains were sequenced in this cohort, and the absence of alpha or paired-chain data limited detectable features. Most CMV-associated TCR beta chains appeared to be HLA-restricted in a later analysis, and the HLA associations seemed to be driven largely by CMV exposure. According to the authors, the approach could potentially be generalized to other disease states and immunological phenotypes. In an earlier analysis of 587 of the donors, most TCR beta V segments appeared in productive rearrangements about 87% or about 30% of the time, broadly matching IMGT annotations. In a later analysis, several top co-occurrence clusters were reported to appear linked to parvovirus B19, influenza, CMV and Epstein-Barr virus. For the cohort, immune exposure information was limited to CMV serostatus. A further reported finding was that TCR beta sequences accurately predicted the HLA-A and HLA-B alleles for most subjects in the first cohort. Some IMGT-functional V segments, including TRBV6-2 and TRBV6-3, could not be distinguished by the 87-base-pair reads and were therefore excluded. A later analysis found that TCR association rates varied across HLA loci, with DRB1 alleles showing the most associated TCRs and HLA-C alleles the fewest.

The cohort comprised 550 to 700 healthy bone marrow donors. All cohort members were sampled while nominally healthy, although unrecorded immune exposures were likely present. The donor tested CMV seropositive and was one of the 289 seropositive cohort members. A peripheral blood sample was provided by each donor, and peripheral blood mononuclear cells were used for TCR beta sequencing. The Qiagen DNeasy Blood Extraction Kit was used to extract genomic DNA from the blood cell samples. Taken from the germline V gene, the CDR1 and CDR2 loops are MNHNS and SASEGT. CDR3 length: 14 amino acids, cysteine to phenylalanine. This entry keeps only the CDR3 DNA: 42 bases, framed from base 1. Trimmed from V: 4 bases; trimmed from J: 2 bases; junction bases lacking a gene match: 2.

The material sequenced was PBMCs. The chain joins TRBV6-1 to TRBJ1-5; a stretch of 7 junction bases matches TRBD1. The TCR was taken from a man in his thirties or forties in good health and CMV-seropositive. The DNA sequence follows: TGTGCCAGCAGTGGCGACAGGGGCAATCAGCCCCAGCATTTT. The resulting protein is CASSGDRGNQPQHF.